This note documents a single T cell receptor (beta chain) sequence. No antigen is known for it. cDNA libraries of TCR beta carried unique molecular identifiers. TCRdb re-derived calls from the PCR reads in MiXCR, one entry per CDR3 protein. The sample lists about 770,000 distinct CDR3 sequences, 46% seen once, with roughly 4.9% in the top ten. This record comes from a study of post-analysis software for immune sequencing data. General study results and limits: For normalized Chao1 diversity, multiple sclerosis patients scored significantly lower than controls did. In patients, TRBV5-6, TRBV5-1 and TRBV20-1 belonged to five TRBV segments found more frequently than in controls.

The CDR3 extends over 15 amino acids. Trimming removed 6 bases from V and 8 bases from J, with 20 bases in between. CDR1 MNHEY and CDR2 SVGEGT come from the germline V gene. This TCR derives from a girl aged 10 to 17 with multiple sclerosis. Source material: blood. V gene TRBV6-2 or TRBV6-3 combines with J gene TRBJ2-1; D might be TRBD2 (6 bases). The DNA of the CDR3 is TGTGCCAGCAGCTGGGGACGGGACTGGGGGGATGAGCAGTTCTTC. This gives the protein CASSWGRDWGDEQFF.